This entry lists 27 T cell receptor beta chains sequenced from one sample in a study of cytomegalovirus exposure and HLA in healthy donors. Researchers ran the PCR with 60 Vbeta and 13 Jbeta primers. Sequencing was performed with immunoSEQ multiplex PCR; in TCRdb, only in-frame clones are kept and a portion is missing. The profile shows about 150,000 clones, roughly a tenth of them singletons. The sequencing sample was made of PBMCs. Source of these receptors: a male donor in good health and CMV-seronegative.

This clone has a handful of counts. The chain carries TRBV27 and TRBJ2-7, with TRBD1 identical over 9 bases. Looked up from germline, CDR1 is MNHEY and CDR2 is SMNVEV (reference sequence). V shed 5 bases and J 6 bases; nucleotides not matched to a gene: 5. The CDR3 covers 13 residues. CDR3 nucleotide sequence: TGTGCCAGCAGTCCCACGACAGGGGGCGAGCAGTACTTC. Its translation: CASSPTTGGEQYF.

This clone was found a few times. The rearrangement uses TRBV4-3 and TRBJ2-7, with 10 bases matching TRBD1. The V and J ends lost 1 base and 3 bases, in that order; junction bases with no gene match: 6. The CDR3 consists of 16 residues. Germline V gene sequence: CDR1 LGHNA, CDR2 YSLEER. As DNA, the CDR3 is TGCGCCAGCAGCCAAGGCTTGGGACAGGGGCTCTACGAGCAGTACTTC. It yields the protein CASSQGLGQGLYEQYF.

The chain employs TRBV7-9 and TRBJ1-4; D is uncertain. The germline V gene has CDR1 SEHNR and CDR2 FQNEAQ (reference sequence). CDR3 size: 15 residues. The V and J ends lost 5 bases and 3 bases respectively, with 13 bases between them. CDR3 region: CASSPHTGANEKLFF. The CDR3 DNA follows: TGTGCCAGCAGCCCACACACCGGGGCTAATGAAAAACTGTTTTTT.

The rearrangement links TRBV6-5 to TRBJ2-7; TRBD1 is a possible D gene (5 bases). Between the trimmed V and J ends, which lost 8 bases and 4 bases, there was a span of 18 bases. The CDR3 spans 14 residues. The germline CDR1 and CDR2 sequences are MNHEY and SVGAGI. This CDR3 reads CASRRGAQLYEQYF. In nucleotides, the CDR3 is TGTGCCAGCCGTAGGGGCGCGCAGTTATACGAGCAGTACTTC.

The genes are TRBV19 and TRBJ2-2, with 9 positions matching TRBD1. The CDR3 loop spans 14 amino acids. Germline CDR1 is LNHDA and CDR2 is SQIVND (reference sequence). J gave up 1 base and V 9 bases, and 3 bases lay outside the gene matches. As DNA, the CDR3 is TGTGCCAGCGGACAGGGGCAGAACACCGGGGAGCTGTTTTTT. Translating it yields CASGQGQNTGELFF.

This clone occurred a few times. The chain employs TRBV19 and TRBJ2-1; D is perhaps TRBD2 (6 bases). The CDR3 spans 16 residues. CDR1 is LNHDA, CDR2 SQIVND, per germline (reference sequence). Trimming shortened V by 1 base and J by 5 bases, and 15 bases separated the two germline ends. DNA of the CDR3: TGTGCCAGTAGTATAGCCGGGACTGGGATAAACAATGAGCAGTTCTTC. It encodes CASSIAGTGINNEQFF.

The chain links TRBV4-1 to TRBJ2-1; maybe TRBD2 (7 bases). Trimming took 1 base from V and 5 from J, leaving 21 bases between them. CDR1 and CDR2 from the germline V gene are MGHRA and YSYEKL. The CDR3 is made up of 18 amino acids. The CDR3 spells CASSQGGFRGGNDNEQFF. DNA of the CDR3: TGCGCCAGCAGCCAAGGAGGCTTTAGGGGGGGCAACGACAATGAGCAGTTCTTC.

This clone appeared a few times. In DNA, the CDR3 is TGTGCCAGCAGCCAAGACCCACTAGCGGGAGTCACCTCCTACGAGCAGTACTTC. Translating it yields CASSQDPLAGVTSYEQYF. The V call is TRBV4-2, the J call TRBJ2-7; 11 bases match TRBD2. Germline V gives CDR1 LGHNA, CDR2 YNFKEQ. The ends lost 0 bases at V and 0 bases at J; junction bases unmatched: 7. CDR3 length: 18 amino acids.

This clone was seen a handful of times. This chain's CDR3 is CASSDYPGTYNEQFF. The CDR3 nucleotides read TGTGCCAGCAGTGACTATCCGGGGACCTACAATGAGCAGTTCTTC. The J gene is TRBJ2-1, the V gene TRBV2, with D possibly being TRBD2 (5 bases). V was trimmed by 3 bases and J by 2 bases, leaving 11 bases between them. The germline V gene has CDR1 SNHLY and CDR2 FYNNEI. The CDR3 spans 15 residues. Filled out from reference TRBV2 and TRBJ2-1, the complete variable domain reads EPEVTQTPSHQVTQMGQEVILRCVPISNHLYFYWYRQILGQKVEFLVSFYNNEISEKSEIFDDQFSVERPDGSNFTLKIRSTKLEDSAMYFCASSDYPGTYNEQFFGPGTRLTVL.

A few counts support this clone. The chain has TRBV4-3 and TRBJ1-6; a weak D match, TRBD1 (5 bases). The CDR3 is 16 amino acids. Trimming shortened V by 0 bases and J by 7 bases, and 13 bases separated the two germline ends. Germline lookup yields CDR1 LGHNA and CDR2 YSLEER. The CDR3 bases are TGCGCCAGCAGCCAAGAGGCAGGGTCAGTCAATTCACCCCTCCACTTT. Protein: CASSQEAGSVNSPLHF.

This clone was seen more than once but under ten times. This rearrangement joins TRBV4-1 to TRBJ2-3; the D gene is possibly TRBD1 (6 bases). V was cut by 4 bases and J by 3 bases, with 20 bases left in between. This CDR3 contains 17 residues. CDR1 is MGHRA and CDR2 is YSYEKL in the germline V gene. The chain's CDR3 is CASSPRTADWGTDTQYF. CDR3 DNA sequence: TGCGCCAGCAGCCCACGGACAGCCGATTGGGGGACAGATACGCAGTATTTT.

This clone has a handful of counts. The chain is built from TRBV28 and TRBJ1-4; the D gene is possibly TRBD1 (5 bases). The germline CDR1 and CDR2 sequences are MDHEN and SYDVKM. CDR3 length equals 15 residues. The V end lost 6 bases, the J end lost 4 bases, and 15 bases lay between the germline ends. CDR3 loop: CASSKDRAFNEKLFF. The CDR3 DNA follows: TGTGCCAGCAGCAAAGACAGAGCCTTTAATGAAAAACTGTTTTTT.

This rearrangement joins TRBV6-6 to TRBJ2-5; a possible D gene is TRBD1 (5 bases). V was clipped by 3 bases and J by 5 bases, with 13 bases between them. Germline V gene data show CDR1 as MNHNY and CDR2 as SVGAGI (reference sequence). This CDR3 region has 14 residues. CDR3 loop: CASSYSQGRETQYF. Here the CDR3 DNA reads TGTGCCAGCAGTTATTCGCAGGGAAGGGAGACCCAGTACTTC.

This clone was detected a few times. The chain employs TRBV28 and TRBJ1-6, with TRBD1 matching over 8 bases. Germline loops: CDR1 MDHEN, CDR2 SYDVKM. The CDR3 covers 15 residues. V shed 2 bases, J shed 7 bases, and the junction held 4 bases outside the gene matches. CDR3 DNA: TGTGCCAGCAGTTTACGGACAGGGTACAATTCACCCCTCCACTTT. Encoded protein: CASSLRTGYNSPLHF.

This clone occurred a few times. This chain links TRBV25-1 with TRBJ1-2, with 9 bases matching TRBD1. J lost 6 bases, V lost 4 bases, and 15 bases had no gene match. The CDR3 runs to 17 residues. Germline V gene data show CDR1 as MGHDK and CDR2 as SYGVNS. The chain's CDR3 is CASSAQGASIKSDGYTF. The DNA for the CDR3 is TGTGCCAGCAGTGCACAGGGGGCTTCTATTAAGTCGGATGGCTACACCTTC.

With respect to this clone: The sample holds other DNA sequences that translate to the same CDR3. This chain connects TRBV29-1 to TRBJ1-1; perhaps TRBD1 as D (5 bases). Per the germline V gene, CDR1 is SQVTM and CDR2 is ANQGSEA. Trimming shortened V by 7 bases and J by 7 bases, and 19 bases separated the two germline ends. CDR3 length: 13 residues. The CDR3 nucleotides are TGCAGCGCAGCCAGGGCCAGCCCGGGTGAAGCTTTCTTT. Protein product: CSAARASPGEAFF.

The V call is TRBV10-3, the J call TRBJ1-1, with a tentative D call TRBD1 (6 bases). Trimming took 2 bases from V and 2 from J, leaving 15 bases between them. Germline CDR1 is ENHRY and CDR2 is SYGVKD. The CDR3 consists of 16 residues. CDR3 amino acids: CAISEGEGGINTEAFF. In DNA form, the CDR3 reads TGTGCCATCAGTGAGGGGGAGGGGGGGATTAACACTGAAGCTTTCTTT.

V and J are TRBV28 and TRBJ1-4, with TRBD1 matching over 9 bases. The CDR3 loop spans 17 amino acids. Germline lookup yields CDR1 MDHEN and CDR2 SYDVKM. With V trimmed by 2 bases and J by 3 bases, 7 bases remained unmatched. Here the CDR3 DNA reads TGTGCCAGCAGTTTACTAATGGGACAGGGCCCTAATGAAAAACTGTTTTTT. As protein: CASSLLMGQGPNEKLFF.

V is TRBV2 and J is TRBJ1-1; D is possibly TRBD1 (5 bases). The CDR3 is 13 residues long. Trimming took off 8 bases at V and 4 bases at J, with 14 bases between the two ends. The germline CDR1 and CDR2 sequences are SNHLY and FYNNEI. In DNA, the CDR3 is TGTGCCAGCCGCATGATGGGGGGCACTGAAGCTTTCTTT. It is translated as CASRMMGGTEAFF.

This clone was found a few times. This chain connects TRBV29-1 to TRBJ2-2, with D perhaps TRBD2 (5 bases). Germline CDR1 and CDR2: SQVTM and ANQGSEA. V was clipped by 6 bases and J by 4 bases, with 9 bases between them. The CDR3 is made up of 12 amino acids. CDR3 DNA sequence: TGCAGCGTGGGCCTAGCCACCGGGGAGCTGTTTTTT. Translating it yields CSVGLATGELFF.

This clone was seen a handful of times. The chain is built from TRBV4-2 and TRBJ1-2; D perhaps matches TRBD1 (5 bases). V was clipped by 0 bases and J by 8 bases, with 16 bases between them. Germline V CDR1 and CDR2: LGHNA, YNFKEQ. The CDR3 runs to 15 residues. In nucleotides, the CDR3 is TGTGCCAGCAGCCAAGATGTGTGGGGCGGCGGCGGCTACACCTTC. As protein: CASSQDVWGGGGYTF.

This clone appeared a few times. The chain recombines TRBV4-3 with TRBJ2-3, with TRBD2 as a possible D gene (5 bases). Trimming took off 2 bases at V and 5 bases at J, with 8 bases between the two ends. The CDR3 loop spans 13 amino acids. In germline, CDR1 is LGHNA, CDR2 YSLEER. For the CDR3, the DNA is TGCGCCAGCAGCCAACTCCGGGGAGATACGCAGTATTTT. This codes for CASSQLRGDTQYF.

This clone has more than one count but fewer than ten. The CDR3 spells CASRRNEQFF. The CDR3, as DNA: TGTGCCAGCAGACGGAATGAGCAGTTCTTC. The chain combines TRBV6-6 with TRBJ2-1; D not certain. V gave up 6 bases and J gave up 7 bases, with 4 bases separating them. CDR3 length equals 10 residues. Per germline, CDR1 MNHNY and CDR2 SVGAGI (reference sequence).

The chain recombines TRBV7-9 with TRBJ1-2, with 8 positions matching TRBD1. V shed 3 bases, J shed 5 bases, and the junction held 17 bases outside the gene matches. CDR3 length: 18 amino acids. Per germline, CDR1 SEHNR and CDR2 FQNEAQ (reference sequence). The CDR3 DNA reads TGTGCCAGCAGCTTCGCGGACAGGGCCCGAGATCGTATATATGGCTACACCTTC. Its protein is CASSFADRARDRIYGYTF.

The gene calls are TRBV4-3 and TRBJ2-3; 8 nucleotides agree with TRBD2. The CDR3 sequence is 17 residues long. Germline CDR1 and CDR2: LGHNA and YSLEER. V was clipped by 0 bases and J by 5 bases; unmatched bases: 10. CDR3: CASSQEKEREWGDTQYF. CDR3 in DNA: TGCGCCAGCAGCCAAGAAAAGGAGCGGGAGTGGGGAGATACGCAGTATTTT.

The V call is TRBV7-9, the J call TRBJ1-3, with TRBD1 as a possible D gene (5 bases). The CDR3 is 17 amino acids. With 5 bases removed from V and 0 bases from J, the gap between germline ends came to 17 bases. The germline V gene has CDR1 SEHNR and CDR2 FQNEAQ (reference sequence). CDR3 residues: CASSHPGNYDSGNTIYF. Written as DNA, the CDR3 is TGTGCCAGCAGCCACCCAGGGAATTACGACTCTGGAAACACCATATATTTT.

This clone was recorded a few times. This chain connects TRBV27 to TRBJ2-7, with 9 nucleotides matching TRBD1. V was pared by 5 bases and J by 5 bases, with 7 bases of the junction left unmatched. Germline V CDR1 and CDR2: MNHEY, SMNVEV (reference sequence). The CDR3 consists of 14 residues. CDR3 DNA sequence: TGTGCCAGCAGTCCTGACAGGGGGTGGGACGAGCAGTACTTC. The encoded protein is CASSPDRGWDEQYF.